Shown below are 19 T cell receptor beta chains from a single sample sequenced in a study of blood T cell repertoires in COVID-19. Assay: immunoSEQ multiplex PCR; the TCRdb copy retains only in-frame clones and omits some. The sample holds about 180,000 clones, 85% to 90% seen once. Source material: PBMCs or T cells enriched from blood (not recorded which). The receptors were sampled from a man aged 35 to 55 who had recovered from COVID-19.

The chain carries TRBV7-8 and TRBJ2-2; the D gene is possibly TRBD2 (5 bases). V dropped 5 bases and J dropped 5 bases, with 9 bases sitting between them. The length of the CDR3 is 13 residues. Germline lookup yields CDR1 SGHVS and CDR2 FQNEAQ. The CDR3 coding sequence is TGTGCCAGCAGCCAGAGGGAAACCGGGGAGCTGTTTTTT. Translating it yields CASSQRETGELFF.

The V call is TRBV7-9, the J call TRBJ1-5; 11 nucleotides match TRBD1. V gave up 4 bases and J gave up 6 bases; unmatched junction bases: 5. Germline CDR1 SEHNR, CDR2 FQNEAQ (reference sequence). CDR3 length equals 15 residues. The CDR3 loop is CASSYGQGAGQPQHF. The CDR3 DNA follows: TGTGCCAGCAGCTACGGACAGGGGGCGGGTCAGCCCCAGCATTTT.

This sequence joins TRBV19 and TRBJ1-1; D is possibly TRBD1 (6 bases). Germline-derived CDR1 and CDR2 are LNHDA and SQIVND (reference sequence). This CDR3 has 14 amino acids. V lost 6 bases, J lost 1 base, and 12 bases lay in between. CDR3 bases: TGTGCCAGTAGATATTGGACAGCGAACACTGAAGCTTTCTTT. Residues: CASRYWTANTEAFF.

CDR3 sequence reads: CASSPGSNQPQHF. Written as DNA, the CDR3 is TGTGCCAGCTCACCAGGCAGCAATCAGCCCCAGCATTTT. The chain carries TRBV18 and TRBJ1-5, with D unclear. The CDR3 consists of 13 residues. Trimming removed 2 bases from V and 1 base from J, with 3 bases in between. Germline CDR1 KGHSH, CDR2 LQKENI.

The rearrangement joins TRBV15 to TRBJ1-1; D uncertain. V lost 7 bases and J 3 bases, leaving 12 bases between the germline ends. This CDR3 has 13 residues. CDR1 and CDR2 from the germline V gene are LNHNV and YYDKDF (reference sequence). CDR3 residues: CATTLDRYTEAFF. The DNA of the CDR3 is TGTGCCACCACCCTCGATCGGTACACTGAAGCTTTCTTT.

This chain links TRBV9 with TRBJ2-1, with 7 positions matching TRBD1. The germline gives CDR1 SGDLS, CDR2 YYNGEE. This CDR3 has 15 residues. The V and J ends lost 4 bases and 0 bases, in that order; junction bases with no gene match: 4. CDR3 DNA: TGTGCCAGCAGCCCGGGACAGAGCTCCTACAATGAGCAGTTCTTC. It encodes CASSPGQSSYNEQFF. Based on the CDR3 plus reference TRBV9 and TRBJ2-1, the full variable domain is DSGVTQTPKHLITATGQRVTLRCSPRSGDLSVYWYQQSLDQGLQFLIQYYNGEERAKGNILERFSAQQFPDLHSELNLSSLELGDSALYFCASSPGQSSYNEQFFGPGTRLTVL.

V usage is TRBV12-5 and J usage is TRBJ2-4, with D perhaps TRBD1 (6 bases). Trimming pared 1 base from V and 7 bases from J, leaving 17 bases between. This CDR3 is 16 amino acids long. Per germline, CDR1 LGHNT and CDR2 FRNRAP. The CDR3 is CASGLGTGTWRNIQYF. CDR3 nucleotide sequence: TGTGCTAGTGGTTTGGGAACCGGGACATGGAGGAACATTCAGTACTTC.

The CDR3 is CASSWGGGSYNEQFF. For the CDR3, the DNA is TGTGCCAGCAGCTGGGGGGGCGGCTCCTACAATGAGCAGTTCTTC. V gene TRBV5-4 combines with J gene TRBJ2-1; a weak D match, TRBD2 (7 bases). Germline V CDR1 and CDR2: SGHNT, YYREEE (reference sequence). This CDR3 spans 15 amino acids. Deletions cut 3 bases from V and 0 bases from J, with 10 bases between.

The chain carries TRBV4-1 and TRBJ1-1; D is unresolved. CDR1 is MGHRA and CDR2 is YSYEKL in the germline V gene. The CDR3 sequence is 16 residues long. Trimming shortened V by 1 base and J by 6 bases, and 18 bases separated the two germline ends. CDR3 DNA sequence: TGCGCCAGCAGCCAAGTAGATTTGGTTTCTTGGTCTGAAGCTTTCTTT. It specifies CASSQVDLVSWSEAFF.

The table lists this clone with a few counts. V and J are TRBV3-1 (or the pseudogene TRBV3-2) and TRBJ1-2; D ambiguous. The V gene lost 0 bases and the J gene lost 4 bases, with 9 bases spanning the gap. CDR1 and CDR2 (germline): LGHDT, YNNKEL (reference sequence). This CDR3 has 14 residues. CDR3: CASSQDGVSYGYTF. CDR3 sequence (DNA): TGTGCCAGCAGCCAAGACGGGGTGAGCTATGGCTACACCTTC.

J is TRBJ1-6 and V is TRBV7-9; perhaps TRBD1 as D (6 bases). V was trimmed by 1 base and J by 10 bases, leaving 11 bases between them. Germline CDR1 reads SEHNR; CDR2 reads FQNEAQ (reference sequence). The CDR3 loop spans 14 amino acids. The CDR3 protein is CASSLGGGGSPLHF. CDR3 coding DNA: TGTGCCAGCAGCTTAGGAGGGGGAGGGTCACCCCTCCACTTT. Filled out from reference TRBV7-9 and TRBJ1-6, the complete variable domain reads DTGVSQNPRHKITKRGQNVTFRCDPISEHNRLYWYRQTLGQGPEFLTYFQNEAQLEKSRLLSDRFSAERPKGSFSTLEIQRTEQGDSAMYLCASSLGGGGSPLHFGNGTRLTVT.

The J gene is TRBJ2-7, the V gene TRBV27, with 9 bases identical to TRBD1. Germline CDR1 and CDR2: MNHEY and SMNVEV (reference sequence). This CDR3 comprises 15 residues. Trimming took 5 bases from V and 2 from J; bases not matched to a gene: 7. CDR3 sequence (DNA): TGTGCCAGCAGTCCCCGGGGGACAGGGACCTACGAGCAGTACTTC. It encodes CASSPRGTGTYEQYF.

CDR3 residues: CASSEQETQYF. CDR3 bases: TGTGCCAGCAGTGAACAGGAGACCCAGTACTTC. The rearrangement uses TRBV2 and TRBJ2-5; D unclear. V was clipped by 2 bases and J by 5 bases, with 3 bases between them. The CDR3 is made up of 11 amino acids. Germline CDR1 and CDR2: SNHLY and FYNNEI.

This clone was observed many times. The chain employs TRBV5-1 and TRBJ1-6, with TRBD1 identical over 7 bases. CDR1 SGHRS and CDR2 YFSETQ come from the germline V gene. This CDR3 comprises 19 residues. Trimming at V came to 1 base and at J to 0 bases, leaving 10 bases not matched to a gene. The CDR3 DNA is TGCGCCAGCAGCTTGCGGGACAGCCTTTCAAGCTCCTATAATTCACCCCTCCACTTT. Translated: CASSLRDSLSSSYNSPLHF.

The chain is built from TRBV9 and TRBJ1-1; D unresolved. Per germline, CDR1 SGDLS and CDR2 YYNGEE. Trimming stripped 4 bases from V and 1 base from J, with 8 bases between. This CDR3 region has 13 residues. CDR3 sequence reads: CASSQSPNTEAFF. The CDR3 nucleotides are TGTGCCAGCAGCCAGTCCCCGAACACTGAAGCTTTCTTT.

This chain links TRBV30 with TRBJ1-3; D is uncertain. V shed 4 bases and J shed 1 base, with 11 bases lying between them. The CDR3 runs to 14 residues. Per germline, CDR1 GTSNPN and CDR2 SVGIG (reference sequence). CDR3 sequence reads: CAWTLGESGNTIYF. Here the CDR3 DNA reads TGTGCCTGGACCCTAGGAGAGTCTGGAAACACCATATATTTT.

J is TRBJ1-1 and V is TRBV7-9; the match to TRBD1 covers 9 bases. CDR1 is SEHNR and CDR2 is FQNEAQ in the germline V gene (reference sequence). V gave up 7 bases and J gave up 5 bases; unmatched junction bases: 14. This CDR3 is built from 16 residues. DNA of the CDR3: TGTGCCAGCACCCCGCAACCGGGACAGGGCGTGACTGAAGCTTTCTTT. It translates to CASTPQPGQGVTEAFF.

V gene TRBV13 combines with J gene TRBJ1-3; a weak D match, TRBD1 (5 bases). Trimming shortened V by 2 bases and J by 4 bases, and 12 bases separated the two germline ends. This CDR3 has 15 amino acids. Germline-derived CDR1 and CDR2 are PRHDT and FYEKMQ (reference sequence). The CDR3 region is CASSLRRQQGNTIYF. The CDR3 DNA reads as TGTGCCAGCAGCTTACGACGACAGCAAGGAAACACCATATATTTT.

The rearrangement joins TRBV19 to TRBJ1-6; tentatively, D is TRBD1 (5 bases). V dropped 3 bases and J dropped 7 bases, with 13 bases sitting between them. The CDR3 runs 15 residues. In germline, CDR1 is LNHDA, CDR2 SQIVND (reference sequence). CDR3 bases: TGTGCCAGTAGTATGGCGGGGGGGAAGAATTCACCCCTCCACTTT. This translates into CASSMAGGKNSPLHF.